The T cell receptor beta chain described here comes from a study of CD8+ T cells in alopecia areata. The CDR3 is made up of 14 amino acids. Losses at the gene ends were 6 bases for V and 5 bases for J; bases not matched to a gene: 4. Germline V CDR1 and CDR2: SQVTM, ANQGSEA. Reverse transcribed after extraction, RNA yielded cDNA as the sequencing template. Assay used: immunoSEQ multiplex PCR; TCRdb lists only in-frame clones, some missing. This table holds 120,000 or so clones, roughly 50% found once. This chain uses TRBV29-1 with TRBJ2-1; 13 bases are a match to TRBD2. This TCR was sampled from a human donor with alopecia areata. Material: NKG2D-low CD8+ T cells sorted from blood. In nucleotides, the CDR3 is TGCAGCGTGTCCGGACTAGCGGGGGACAATGAGCAGTTCTTC. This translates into CSVSGLAGDNEQFF.